This T cell receptor beta chain was recovered during a study of blood T cell repertoires in COVID-19. In the study overall: T cells, B-cell-depleted T cells, or PBMCs provided the cDNA or gDNA that served as material.

Original methodology: Amplification of reference gene primers provided the estimated nucleated cell counts. Measured with immunoSEQ multiplex PCR; TCRdb has only the in-frame clones, and not every one. The D gene and trimming were derived from the DNA, and the V and J assignments and clone size from that table. Among 200,000 or so clones listed, approximately 84% were seen once. The V gene's germline CDR1 is SNHLY and CDR2 FYNNEI. There are 16 residues in the CDR3. Trimming cost V 7 bases and J 2 bases, with 21 bases left between them. This clonotype was obtained from a man between 45 and 60 years old who had recovered from COVID-19. The chain recombines TRBV2 with TRBJ2-7, with D possibly TRBD2 on 6 matching bases. Sequencing was carried out using peripheral blood. CDR3 in amino acids: CASTNAGRGTPYEQYF. The CDR3 nucleotides are TGTGCCAGCACTAATGCGGGAAGAGGCACCCCCTACGAGCAGTACTTC.